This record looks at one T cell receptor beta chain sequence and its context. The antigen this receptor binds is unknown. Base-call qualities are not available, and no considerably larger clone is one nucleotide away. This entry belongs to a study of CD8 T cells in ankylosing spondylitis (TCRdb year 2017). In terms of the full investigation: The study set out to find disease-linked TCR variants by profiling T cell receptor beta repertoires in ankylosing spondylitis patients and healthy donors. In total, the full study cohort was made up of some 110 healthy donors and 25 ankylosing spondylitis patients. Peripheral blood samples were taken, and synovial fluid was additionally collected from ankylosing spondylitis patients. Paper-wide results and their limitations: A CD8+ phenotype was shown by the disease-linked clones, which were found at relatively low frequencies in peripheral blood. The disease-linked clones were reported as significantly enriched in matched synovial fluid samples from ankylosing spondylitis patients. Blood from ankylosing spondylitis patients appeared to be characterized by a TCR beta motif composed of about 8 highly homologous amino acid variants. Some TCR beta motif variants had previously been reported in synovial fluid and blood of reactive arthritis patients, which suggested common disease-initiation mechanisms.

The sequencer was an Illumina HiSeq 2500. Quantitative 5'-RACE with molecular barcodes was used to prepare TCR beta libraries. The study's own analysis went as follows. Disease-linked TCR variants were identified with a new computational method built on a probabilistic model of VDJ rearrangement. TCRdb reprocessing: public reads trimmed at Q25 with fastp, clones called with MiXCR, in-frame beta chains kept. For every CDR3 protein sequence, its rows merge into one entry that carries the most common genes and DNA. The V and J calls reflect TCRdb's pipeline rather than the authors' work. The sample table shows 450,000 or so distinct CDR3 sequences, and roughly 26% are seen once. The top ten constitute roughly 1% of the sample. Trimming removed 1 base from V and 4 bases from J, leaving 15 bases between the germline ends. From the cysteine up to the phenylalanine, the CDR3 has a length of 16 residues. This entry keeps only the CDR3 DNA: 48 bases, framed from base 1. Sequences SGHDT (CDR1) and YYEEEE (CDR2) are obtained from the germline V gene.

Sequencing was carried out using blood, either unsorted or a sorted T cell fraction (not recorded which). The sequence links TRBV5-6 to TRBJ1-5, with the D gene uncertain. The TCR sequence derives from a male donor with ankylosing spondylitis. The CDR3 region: CASSLWQTVGNQPQHF. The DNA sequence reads TGTGCCAGCAGCTTGTGGCAGACGGTGGGGAATCAGCCCCAGCATTTT.